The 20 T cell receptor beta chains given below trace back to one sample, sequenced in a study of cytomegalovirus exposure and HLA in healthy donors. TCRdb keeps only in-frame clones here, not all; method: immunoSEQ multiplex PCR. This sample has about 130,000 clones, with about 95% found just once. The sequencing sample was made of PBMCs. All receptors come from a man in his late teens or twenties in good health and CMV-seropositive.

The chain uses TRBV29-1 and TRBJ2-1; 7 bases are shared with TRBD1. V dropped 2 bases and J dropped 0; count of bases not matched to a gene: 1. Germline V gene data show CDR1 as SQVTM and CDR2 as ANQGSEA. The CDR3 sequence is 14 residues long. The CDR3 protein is CSVERTGSYNEQFF. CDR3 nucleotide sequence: TGCAGCGTTGAACGGACAGGCTCCTACAATGAGCAGTTCTTC.

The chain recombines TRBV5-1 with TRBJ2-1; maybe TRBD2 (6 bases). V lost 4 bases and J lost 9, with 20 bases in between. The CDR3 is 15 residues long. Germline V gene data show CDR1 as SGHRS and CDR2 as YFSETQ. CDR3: CASSPRGLQTLEQFF. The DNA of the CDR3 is TGCGCCAGCAGCCCCCGGGGACTTCAGACGCTTGAGCAGTTCTTC.

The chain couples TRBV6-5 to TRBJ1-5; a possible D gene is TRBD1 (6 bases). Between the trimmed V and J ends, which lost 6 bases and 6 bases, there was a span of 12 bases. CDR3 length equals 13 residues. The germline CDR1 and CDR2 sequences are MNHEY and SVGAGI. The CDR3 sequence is CASRNREGQPQHF. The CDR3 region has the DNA TGTGCCAGCAGAAACAGGGAAGGTCAGCCCCAGCATTTT.

CDR3 in DNA: TGTGCCAGCAGCCCCCGGGGGAGCAGCTACGAGCAGTACTTC. Residues: CASSPRGSSYEQYF. The chain has TRBV13 and TRBJ2-7, with D possibly TRBD2 on 6 matching bases. Germline V gives CDR1 PRHDT, CDR2 FYEKMQ (reference sequence). The CDR3 has 14 amino acids. Trimming took 5 bases from V and 3 from J, leaving 14 bases between them.

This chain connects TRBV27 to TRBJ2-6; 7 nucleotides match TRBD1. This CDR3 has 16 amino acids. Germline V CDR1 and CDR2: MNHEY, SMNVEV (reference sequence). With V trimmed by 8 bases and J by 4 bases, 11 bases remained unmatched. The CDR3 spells CASRKGGYTGANVLTF. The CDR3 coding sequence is TGTGCCAGCCGAAAAGGGGGCTACACCGGGGCCAACGTCCTGACTTTC. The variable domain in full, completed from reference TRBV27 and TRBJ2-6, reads EAQVTQNPRYLITVTGKKLTVTCSQNMNHEYMSWYRQDPGLGLRQIYYSMNVEVTDKGDVPEGYKVSRKEKRNFPLILESPSPNQTSLYFCASRKGGYTGANVLTFGAGSRLTVL.

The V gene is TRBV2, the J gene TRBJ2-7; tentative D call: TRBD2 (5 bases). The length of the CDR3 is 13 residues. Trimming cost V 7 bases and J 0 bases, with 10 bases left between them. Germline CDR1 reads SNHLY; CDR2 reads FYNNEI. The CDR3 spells CASIGTSSYEQYF. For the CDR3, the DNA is TGTGCCAGCATAGGAACTAGCTCCTACGAGCAGTACTTC.

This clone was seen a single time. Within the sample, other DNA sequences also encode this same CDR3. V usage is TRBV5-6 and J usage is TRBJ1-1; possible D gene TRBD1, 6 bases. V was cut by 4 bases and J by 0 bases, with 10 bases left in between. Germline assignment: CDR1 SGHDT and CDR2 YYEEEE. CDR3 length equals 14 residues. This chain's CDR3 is CASSPRGLNTEAFF. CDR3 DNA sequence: TGTGCCAGCAGCCCCAGGGGTCTGAACACTGAAGCTTTCTTT.

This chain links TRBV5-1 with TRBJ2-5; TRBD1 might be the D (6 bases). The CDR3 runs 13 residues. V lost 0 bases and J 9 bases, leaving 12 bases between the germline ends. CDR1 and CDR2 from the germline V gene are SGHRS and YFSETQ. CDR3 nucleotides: TGCGCCAGCAGCTTGGGGACAGACGGGGCCCAGTACTTC. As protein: CASSLGTDGAQYF.

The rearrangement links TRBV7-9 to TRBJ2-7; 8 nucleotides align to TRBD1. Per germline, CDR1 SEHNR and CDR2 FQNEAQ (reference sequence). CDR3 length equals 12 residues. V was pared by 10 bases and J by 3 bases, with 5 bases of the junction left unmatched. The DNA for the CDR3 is TGTGCCACCAGACAGGGGAGCTACGAGCAGTACTTC. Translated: CATRQGSYEQYF.

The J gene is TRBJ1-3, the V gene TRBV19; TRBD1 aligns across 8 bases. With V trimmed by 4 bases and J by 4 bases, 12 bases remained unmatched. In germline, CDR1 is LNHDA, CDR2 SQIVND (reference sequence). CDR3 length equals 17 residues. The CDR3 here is CASSTSATGALGNTIYF. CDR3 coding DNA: TGTGCCAGTAGTACGTCCGCGACAGGGGCGCTGGGAAACACCATATATTTT.

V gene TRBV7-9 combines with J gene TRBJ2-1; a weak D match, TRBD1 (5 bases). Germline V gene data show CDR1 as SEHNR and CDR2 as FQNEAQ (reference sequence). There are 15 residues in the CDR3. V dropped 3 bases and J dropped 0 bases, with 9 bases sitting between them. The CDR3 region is CASSFTGGSYNEQFF. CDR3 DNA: TGTGCCAGCAGCTTCACAGGTGGCTCCTACAATGAGCAGTTCTTC.

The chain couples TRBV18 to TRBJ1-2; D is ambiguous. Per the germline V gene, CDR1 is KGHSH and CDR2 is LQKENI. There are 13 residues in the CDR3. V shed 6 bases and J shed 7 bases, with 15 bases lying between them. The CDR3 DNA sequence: TGTGCCAGCTCTCGAGGACTCGAGTCTGGCTACACCTTC. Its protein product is CASSRGLESGYTF.

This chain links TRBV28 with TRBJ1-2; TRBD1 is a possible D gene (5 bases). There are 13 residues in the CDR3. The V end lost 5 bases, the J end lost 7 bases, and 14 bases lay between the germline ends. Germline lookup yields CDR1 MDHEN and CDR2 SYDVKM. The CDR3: CASSLVQGSGYTF. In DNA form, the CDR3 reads TGTGCCAGCAGTCTGGTCCAGGGTAGTGGCTACACCTTC.

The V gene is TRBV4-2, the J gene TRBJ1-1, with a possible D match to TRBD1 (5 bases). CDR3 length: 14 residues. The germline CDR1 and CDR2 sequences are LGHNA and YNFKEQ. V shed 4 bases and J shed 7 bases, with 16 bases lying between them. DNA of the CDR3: TGTGCCAGCAGCCTCTTAGGGGATACTCTTGAAGCTTTCTTT. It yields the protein CASSLLGDTLEAFF.

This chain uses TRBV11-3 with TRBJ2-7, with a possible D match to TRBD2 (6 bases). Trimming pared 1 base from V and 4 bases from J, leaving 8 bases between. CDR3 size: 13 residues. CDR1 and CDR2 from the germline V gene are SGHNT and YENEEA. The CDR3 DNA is TGTGCCAGCAGCTTAGGAGGAGGGTACGAGCAGTACTTC. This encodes CASSLGGGYEQYF.

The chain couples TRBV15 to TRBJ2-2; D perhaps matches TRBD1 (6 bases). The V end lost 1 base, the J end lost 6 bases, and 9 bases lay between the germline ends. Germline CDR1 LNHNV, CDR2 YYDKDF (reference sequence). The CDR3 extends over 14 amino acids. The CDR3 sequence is CATSRVQGPGELFF. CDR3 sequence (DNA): TGTGCCACCAGCAGAGTACAGGGCCCCGGGGAGCTGTTTTTT.

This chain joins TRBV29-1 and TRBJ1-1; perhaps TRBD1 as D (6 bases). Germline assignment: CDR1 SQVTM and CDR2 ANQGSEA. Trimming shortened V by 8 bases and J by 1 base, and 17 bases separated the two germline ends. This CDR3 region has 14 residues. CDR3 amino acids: CSSRGGIGNTEAFF. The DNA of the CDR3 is TGCAGCTCCCGGGGGGGCATAGGGAACACTGAAGCTTTCTTT.

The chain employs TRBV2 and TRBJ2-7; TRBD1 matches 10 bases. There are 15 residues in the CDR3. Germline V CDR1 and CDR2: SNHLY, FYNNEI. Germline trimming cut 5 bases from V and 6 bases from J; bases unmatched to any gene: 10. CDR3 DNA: TGTGCCAGCAGTACCCCGGGACAGGGGATTAGCGAGCAGTACTTC. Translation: CASSTPGQGISEQYF.

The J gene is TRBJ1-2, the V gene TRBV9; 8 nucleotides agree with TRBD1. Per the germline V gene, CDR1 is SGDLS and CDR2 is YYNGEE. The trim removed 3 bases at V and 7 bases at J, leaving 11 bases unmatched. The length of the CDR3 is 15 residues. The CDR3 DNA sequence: TGTGCCAGCAGCGCCGGAGGGGCAGGGGGCATTGGCTACACCTTC. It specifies CASSAGGAGGIGYTF.

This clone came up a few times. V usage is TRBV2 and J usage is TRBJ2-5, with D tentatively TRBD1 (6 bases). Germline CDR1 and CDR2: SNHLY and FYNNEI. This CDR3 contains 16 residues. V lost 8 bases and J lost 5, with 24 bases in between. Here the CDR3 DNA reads TGTGCCAGCGCACGAGATACAGGGTCGTCGTTGGAGACCCAGTACTTC. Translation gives CASARDTGSSLETQYF.